This T cell receptor (beta chain) was obtained from a study of shared clonotypes between healthy human individuals. V was pared by 3 bases and J by 11 bases, with 16 bases between. The length of the CDR3 is 13 residues. CDR1 SGDLS and CDR2 YYNGEE come from the germline V gene. This table comes from immunoSEQ multiplex PCR, and its TCRdb copy is limited to in-frame clones, with some not included. Altogether roughly 700,000 clones are present, about 92% being singletons, with the ten largest covering 30% to 40%. The sequenced material came from memory CD8+ T cells from PBMCs. Subset noted: CD45RO+ cells pooled with CCR7-negative TemRA cells. The chain couples TRBV9 to TRBJ2-3, with D possibly matching TRBD1 (5 bases). The sequence was collected from a man younger than 35 in good health. Some clones in this sample may be carry-over from other donors' samples. The CDR3 DNA sequence: TGTGCCAGCAGCGGTTTCAGGGATCGGGTGCAGTATTTT. This codes for CASSGFRDRVQYF.